These 25 T cell receptor beta chains share one sample of origin, sequenced in a study of shared T cell receptors in the human thymus. TCRdb's table, derived via immunoSEQ multiplex PCR, lists solely in-frame clones and lacks some. The table includes fewer than 700,000 clones, around 87% detected once. This sample also appeared in a second study, on human thymus T cells.

Sample: thymocytes. The source is a boy under two years old with a congenital heart defect.

The chain links TRBV11-2 to TRBJ2-7, with 8 bases lining up with TRBD1. With V trimmed by 4 bases and J by 3 bases, 5 bases remained unmatched. Germline assignment: CDR1 SGHAT and CDR2 FQNNGV. The CDR3 totals 14 residues. The CDR3 region has the DNA TGTGCCAGCAGCTCCCGGGACAGGCACTACGAGCAGTACTTC. Translation gives CASSSRDRHYEQYF.

This chain connects TRBV4-3 to TRBJ2-1; 15 nucleotides match TRBD2. The V gene end was trimmed by 4 bases and the J gene end by 3 bases; junction bases not matched to a gene: 7. Germline CDR1 and CDR2: LGHNA and YSLEER. CDR3 size: 18 residues. The CDR3: CASSRTSGRAGYYNEQFF. CDR3 DNA sequence: TGCGCCAGCAGCCGGACTAGCGGGAGGGCAGGATACTACAATGAGCAGTTCTTC.

This chain uses TRBV2 with TRBJ2-5; D is possibly TRBD2 (6 bases). The CDR3 consists of 13 residues. The germline V and J ends were trimmed by 4 bases and 5 bases, with 11 bases remaining between them. Germline V gene data show CDR1 as SNHLY and CDR2 as FYNNEI. The CDR3, as DNA: TGTGCCAGCAGTGGTCGACTAGAGGAGACCCAGTACTTC. Protein: CASSGRLEETQYF.

The rearrangement links TRBV11-3 to TRBJ2-7, with 7 nucleotides matching TRBD2. Germline V CDR1 and CDR2: SGHNT, YENEEA. The CDR3 length is 15 residues. The junction had 11 bases not matched to a gene; V was cut back by 6 bases and J by 3 bases. Written as DNA, the CDR3 is TGTGCCAGCAGTTACCAGGGACTAACTGACTACGAGCAGTACTTC. Protein: CASSYQGLTDYEQYF.

The chain uses TRBV7-9 and TRBJ2-5; D may be TRBD2 (5 bases). CDR3 length: 15 residues. Per the germline V gene, CDR1 is SEHNR and CDR2 is FQNEAQ (reference sequence). Trimming took off 4 bases at V and 0 bases at J, with 12 bases between the two ends. The CDR3 DNA sequence: TGTGCCAGCAGCTGCCTCCCGGAGGACCAAGAGACCCAGTACTTC. Translated: CASSCLPEDQETQYF.

V is TRBV13 and J is TRBJ2-3, with 9 bases fitting TRBD2. Trimming cost V 0 bases and J 4 bases; bases outside gene matches: 14. The CDR3 has 19 residues. The V gene's germline CDR1 is PRHDT and CDR2 FYEKMQ (reference sequence). The CDR3 spells CASSLGEGTSPRMADTQYF. The CDR3, as DNA: TGTGCCAGCAGCTTAGGGGAGGGGACTAGCCCCCGAATGGCAGATACGCAGTATTTT.

This chain links TRBV28 with TRBJ1-2; maybe TRBD1 (5 bases). CDR1 is MDHEN, CDR2 SYDVKM, per germline. The CDR3 runs to 13 residues. Trimming removed 6 bases at V and 2 bases at J, with 10 bases between. The CDR3 DNA is TGTGCCAGCAGCTCATCAGGGAACTATGGCTACACCTTC. It encodes CASSSSGNYGYTF.

This rearrangement joins TRBV11-2 to TRBJ1-2, with a possible D match to TRBD1 (6 bases). The CDR3 totals 15 residues. CDR1 is SGHAT and CDR2 is FQNNGV in the germline V gene. V lost 1 base and J 3 bases, leaving 12 bases between the germline ends. As DNA, the CDR3 is TGTGCCAGCAGCTTAGGGCGTGGGGGCGACTATGGCTACACCTTC. This gives the protein CASSLGRGGDYGYTF.

The chain is built from TRBV7-8 and TRBJ2-3, with no clear D. The CDR3 runs 13 residues. V was clipped by 4 bases and J by 3 bases, with 8 bases between them. The V gene's germline CDR1 is SGHVS and CDR2 FQNEAQ. The CDR3 reads CASSSPGTDTQYF. In nucleotides, the CDR3 is TGTGCCAGCAGCTCGCCAGGAACAGATACGCAGTATTTT.

This chain connects TRBV7-9 to TRBJ2-1; D is unresolved. This CDR3 region has 15 residues. V gave up 5 bases and J gave up 7 bases, with 18 bases separating them. Germline V lookup: CDR1 SEHNR, CDR2 FQNEAQ (reference sequence). The CDR3 nucleotides are TGTGCCAGCAGCCCCCAAGCGCGATCCACAAATGAGCAGTTCTTC. It yields the protein CASSPQARSTNEQFF. The full variable domain, in which reference TRBV7-9 and TRBJ2-1 provide the parts outside the CDR3, is DTGVSQNPRHKITKRGQNVTFRCDPISEHNRLYWYRQTLGQGPEFLTYFQNEAQLEKSRLLSDRFSAERPKGSFSTLEIQRTEQGDSAMYLCASSPQARSTNEQFFGPGTRLTVL.

This chain connects TRBV4-2 to TRBJ2-2; 12 positions agree with TRBD2. This CDR3 comprises 17 residues. With 1 base clipped from V and 6 bases from J, the junction kept 6 bases outside the gene matches. Per germline, CDR1 LGHNA and CDR2 YNFKEQ. CDR3 residues: CASSQAQLAGGAGELFF. CDR3 DNA: TGTGCCAGCAGCCAAGCCCAACTAGCGGGAGGTGCCGGGGAGCTGTTTTTT.

This clone was found once. This chain uses TRBV11-2 with TRBJ1-2, with D possibly being TRBD1 (5 bases). Between the trimmed V and J ends, which lost 5 bases and 0 bases, there was a span of 19 bases. The CDR3 consists of 17 residues. The germline V gene encodes CDR1 SGHAT and CDR2 FQNNGV. The CDR3 here is CASSPLWGRVTNYGYTF. In DNA form, the CDR3 reads TGTGCCAGCAGCCCCCTTTGGGGGAGGGTAACTAACTATGGCTACACCTTC.

The chain employs TRBV4-3 and TRBJ1-2, with D perhaps TRBD1 (5 bases). V was clipped by 0 bases and J by 8 bases, with 16 bases between them. The CDR3 is made up of 15 amino acids. Germline CDR1 and CDR2: LGHNA and YSLEER. The DNA for the CDR3 is TGCGCCAGCAGCCAAGATTGGGGGAGGGTCCCGGGCTACACCTTC. Its protein is CASSQDWGRVPGYTF.

This sequence joins TRBV10-3 and TRBJ2-3; tentative D call: TRBD2 (6 bases). Trimming removed 11 bases from V and 0 bases from J, with 12 bases in between. The germline V gene encodes CDR1 ENHRY and CDR2 SYGVKD. CDR3 length: 13 amino acids. CDR3: CAYQRASTDTQYF. The CDR3 nucleotides read TGTGCCTACCAGCGGGCGAGCACAGATACGCAGTATTTT.

This chain joins TRBV29-1 and TRBJ2-7, with 7 bases lining up with TRBD2. The CDR3 totals 14 residues. V lost 4 bases and J lost 2; bases outside the gene matches: 8. CDR1 and CDR2 from the germline V gene are SQVTM and ANQGSEA. Written as DNA, the CDR3 is TGCAGCGTTGTGGGAGGGGAAAGAACCTACGAGCAGTACTTC. It translates to CSVVGGERTYEQYF.

CDR3 loop: CASSPRTGRLETQYF. CDR3 coding DNA: TGTGCCAGCAGCCCCCGGACAGGGAGGTTGGAGACCCAGTACTTC. The chain joins TRBV5-6 to TRBJ2-5; 8 nucleotides match TRBD1. Trimming cost V 4 bases and J 5 bases; bases outside gene matches: 10. The CDR3 consists of 15 residues. Germline V CDR1 and CDR2: SGHDT, YYEEEE.

The V call is TRBV7-9, the J call TRBJ2-2; D might be TRBD1 (8 bases). Looked up from germline, CDR1 is SEHNR and CDR2 is FQNEAQ (reference sequence). The CDR3 has 17 residues. Trimming removed 4 bases at V and 5 bases at J, with 20 bases between. The CDR3 protein is CASSSSSDRGGTGELFF. For the CDR3, the DNA is TGTGCCAGCAGCTCGTCAAGCGACAGGGGAGGGACCGGGGAGCTGTTTTTT.

This clone was seen only once. V and J are TRBV5-1 and TRBJ2-7, with a possible D match to TRBD1 (5 bases). This CDR3 has 16 residues. Trimming took 0 bases from V and 4 from J, leaving 17 bases between them. CDR1 is SGHRS, CDR2 YFSETQ, per germline. CDR3 in amino acids: CASSLGRGPLRYEQYF. Here the CDR3 DNA reads TGCGCCAGCAGCTTGGGTAGGGGCCCCCTTAGGTACGAGCAGTACTTC. Together with reference TRBV5-1 and TRBJ2-7, the CDR3 gives the full variable domain: KAGVTQTPRYLIKTRGQQVTLSCSPISGHRSVSWYQQTPGQGLQFLFEYFSETQRNKGNFPGRFSGRQFSNSRSEMNVSTLELGDSALYLCASSLGRGPLRYEQYFGPGTRLTVT.

CDR3 protein: CASSQELGQGGEDNQPQHF. CDR3 nucleotide sequence: TGCGCCAGCAGCCAGGAACTCGGACAGGGAGGTGAGGACAATCAGCCCCAGCATTTT. The chain has TRBV4-1 and TRBJ1-5; the match to TRBD1 covers 8 bases. The V segment lost 3 bases and the J segment 3 bases; nucleotides outside the gene matches: 16. The germline V gene has CDR1 MGHRA and CDR2 YSYEKL. This CDR3 comprises 19 residues.

The chain combines TRBV21-1 with TRBJ2-1; the table's D call of TRBD2 was not tested on the DNA. TRBV21-1 is listed as a pseudogene. There are 13 residues in the CDR3. CDR3 DNA: TGTGCCAGCACCAGACTGAGGTACAATGAGCAGTTCTTC. It encodes CASTRLRYNEQFF.

V is TRBV28 and J is TRBJ2-1; TRBD2 matches 13 bases. The CDR3 consists of 19 residues. Germline V gene data show CDR1 as MDHEN and CDR2 as SYDVKM. V lost 5 bases, J lost 0 bases, and 10 bases stayed unmatched. CDR3 loop: CASSPPGLAGPSSYNEQFF. The DNA for the CDR3 is TGTGCCAGCAGTCCGCCGGGACTAGCGGGGCCAAGCTCCTACAATGAGCAGTTCTTC.

This clone came up a few times. CDR3 in DNA: TGTGCTAGTGGTGGACAGGGCCTCTATGGCTACACCTTC. Protein product: CASGGQGLYGYTF. The gene calls are TRBV12-5 and TRBJ1-2; 8 bases match TRBD1. The J segment lost 4 bases and the V segment lost 5 bases, leaving 3 bases of the junction unmatched. The germline V gene encodes CDR1 LGHNT and CDR2 FRNRAP. The CDR3 loop spans 13 amino acids. The complete variable domain, with remaining parts taken from reference TRBV12-5 and TRBJ1-2, reads DARVTQTPRHKVTEMGQEVTMRCQPILGHNTVFWYRQTMMQGLELLAYFRNRAPLDDSGMPKDRFSAEMPDATLATLKIQPSEPRDSAVYFCASGGQGLYGYTFGSGTRLTVV.

This chain joins TRBV27 and TRBJ2-1, with D possibly being TRBD2 (6 bases). V lost 8 bases and J 3 bases, leaving 11 bases between the germline ends. CDR1 is MNHEY and CDR2 is SMNVEV in the germline V gene (reference sequence). This CDR3 contains 13 residues. The CDR3 reads CASGEDLYNEQFF. The CDR3 bases are TGTGCCAGCGGGGAGGACCTCTACAATGAGCAGTTCTTC.

This clone was seen a single time. The genes are TRBV5-1 and TRBJ2-1; the D is unclear. This CDR3 spans 12 amino acids. Per germline, CDR1 SGHRS and CDR2 YFSETQ. With 2 bases removed from V and 7 bases from J, the gap between germline ends came to 7 bases. The CDR3 here is CASSFSQNEQFF. The CDR3 DNA follows: TGCGCCAGCAGCTTTTCCCAAAATGAGCAGTTCTTC.

The rearrangement links TRBV6-4 to TRBJ2-1; tentatively, D is TRBD2 (5 bases). The V gene's germline CDR1 is MRHNA and CDR2 SNTAGT. The CDR3 length is 15 residues. V lost 6 bases to trimming and J lost 0 bases, with 12 bases between them. CDR3 DNA: TGTGCCAGCAGACGACTACACTACTCCTACAATGAGCAGTTCTTC. Encoded protein: CASRRLHYSYNEQFF.